The TCR beta chain under discussion was sequenced for a study of neurological immune-mediated disorders. Across the whole study: Most of the 34 multiple sclerosis patients had relapsing-remitting disease; 3 had secondary progressive. Whole-study results and caveats: Across subjects, expanded clones had no CDR3 amino acid sequences in common, pointing to private repertoires in all groups.

At least ten counts were recorded for this clonotype. Its antigen is undetermined. 2 million unsorted PBMCs were stored in RNAlater at -80 °C before RNA extraction. With 6 bases removed from V and 5 bases from J, the gap between germline ends came to 16 bases. CDR1 and CDR2 (germline): DFQATT, SNEGSKA (reference sequence). This CDR3 is built from 13 residues. 5'RACE generated cDNA with 10-nucleotide random UMIs. In TCRdb, the 5' RACE reads were re-called with MiXCR into one record per CDR3 protein. The repertoire has 45,000 to 50,000 distinct CDR3 sequences, less than 5% of them found once; the top ten carry under 6.5%.

This TCR was sampled from a woman aged 55 to 70 with multiple sclerosis. The rearrangement joins TRBV20-1 to TRBJ2-5; D call uncertain. The sample was PBMCs. CDR3 DNA: TGCAGTGCGAGCCGGATCCTCGGGGAGACCCAGTACTTC. It yields the protein CSASRILGETQYF.